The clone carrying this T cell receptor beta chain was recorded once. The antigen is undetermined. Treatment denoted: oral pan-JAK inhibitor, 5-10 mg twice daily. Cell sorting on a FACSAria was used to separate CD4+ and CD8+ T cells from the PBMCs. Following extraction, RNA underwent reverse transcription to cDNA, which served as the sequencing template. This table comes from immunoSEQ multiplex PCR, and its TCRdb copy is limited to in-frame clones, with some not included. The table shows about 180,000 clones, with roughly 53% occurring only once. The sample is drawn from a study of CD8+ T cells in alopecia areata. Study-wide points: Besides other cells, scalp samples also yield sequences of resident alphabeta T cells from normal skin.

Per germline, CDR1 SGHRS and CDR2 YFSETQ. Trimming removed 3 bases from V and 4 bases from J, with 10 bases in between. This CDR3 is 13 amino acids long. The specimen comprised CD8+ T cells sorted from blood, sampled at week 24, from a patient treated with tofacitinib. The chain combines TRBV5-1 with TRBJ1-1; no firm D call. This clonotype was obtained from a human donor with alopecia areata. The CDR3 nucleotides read TGCGCCAGCAGCTCCCCCGGTGGCACTGAAGCTTTCTTT. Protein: CASSSPGGTEAFF.